A selection of T cell receptor beta chains follows, all from one sample in a study of cytomegalovirus exposure and HLA in healthy donors. The assay was immunoSEQ multiplex PCR, and TCRdb's table has in-frame clones only and misses some. This sample has roughly 200,000 clones, with 77% found just once. The sequencing sample was made of PBMCs. The receptors shown here come from an older woman in good health and CMV-seropositive. Both conserved end residues are part of each CDR3. The order of the fields is V gene, CDR3 protein.

v_gene: TRBV30
CDR3aa: CAWGQGANQPQHF

v_gene: TRBV14
CDR3aa: CASSPFTSGNTEAFF

v_gene: TRBV28
CDR3aa: CASSPRGRIQPQHF

v_gene: TRBV12-2
CDR3aa: CASRLTTWECYGYTF

v_gene: TRBV10-3
CDR3aa: CAIRGAIDTEAFF

v_gene: TRBV27
CDR3aa: CASSSIPGTGLAYGQYF

v_gene: TRBV11-1
CDR3aa: CASSPDPGQDYEQYF

v_gene: TRBV2
CDR3aa: CASSVWTGYGYTF

v_gene: TRBV7-3
CDR3aa: CASSLSGGANTDTQYF

v_gene: TRBV25-1
CDR3aa: CASSEAGGPKRETDTQYF

v_gene: TRBV19
CDR3aa: CASSPLWTDEYEQYF

v_gene: TRBV5-4
CDR3aa: CASSRTGSDEQYF

v_gene: TRBV27
CDR3aa: CASSLYGREQFF

v_gene: TRBV30
CDR3aa: CAWSEQGGEKLFF

v_gene: TRBV7-7
CDR3aa: CASSLAGTSGGASYNEQFF

v_gene: TRBV7-2
CDR3aa: CASSFFGSSYNEQFF

v_gene: TRBV28
CDR3aa: CASTPAQGIYEQYF

v_gene: TRBV29-1
CDR3aa: CSVKTPRERETQYF

v_gene: TRBV10-1
CDR3aa: CASSESGLAGENTGELFF

v_gene: TRBV7-9
CDR3aa: CSSSFNRDGYTF

v_gene: TRBV28
CDR3aa: CASRVTGTGSYEQYF

v_gene: TRBV10-3
CDR3aa: CAISESALAGGLEQFF

v_gene: TRBV7-2
CDR3aa: CASSLGYSSYEQYF

v_gene: TRBV28
CDR3aa: CASSQGGAWEKLFF

v_gene: TRBV6-1
CDR3aa: CASSQRDRGTDTQYF

v_gene: TRBV7-3
CDR3aa: CASSLTFSGGSNSYEQYF

v_gene: TRBV29-1
CDR3aa: CSVETGEKLFF

v_gene: TRBV7-3
CDR3aa: CASSFMQGSQETQYF

v_gene: TRBV5-1
CDR3aa: CASSLGGTVNTEAFF

v_gene: TRBV7-2
CDR3aa: CASSFSSVSSYEQYF

v_gene: TRBV25-1
CDR3aa: CASSPTGGMSAEQYF

v_gene: TRBV27
CDR3aa: CASSLMRSYEQYF

v_gene: TRBV15
CDR3aa: CATSRHGQGQGYNSPLHF

v_gene: TRBV5-1
CDR3aa: CASSPDRTGGYGYTF

v_gene: TRBV5-4
CDR3aa: CASIKTGGSYGYTF

v_gene: TRBV7-2
CDR3aa: CASSWGLADYEQYF

v_gene: TRBV5-1
CDR3aa: CASSPSGGALNEQFF

v_gene: TRBV19
CDR3aa: CASGQGRNTIYF

v_gene: TRBV18
CDR3aa: CASSPSREDTEAFF

v_gene: TRBV25-1
CDR3aa: CASSEGNAAKNSQYF

v_gene: TRBV7-2
CDR3aa: CASSLLTVLNYGYTF

v_gene: TRBV9
CDR3aa: CASSLGTPNSPLHF

v_gene: TRBV6-5
CDR3aa: CASNLNQRADTEAFF

v_gene: TRBV2
CDR3aa: CASSEGRLATEAFF

v_gene: TRBV28
CDR3aa: CASSLYPSEGGYTF

v_gene: TRBV6-5
CDR3aa: CASRSDRVGGYTF

v_gene: TRBV6-1
CDR3aa: CASRSGTSTTDTQYF

v_gene: TRBV9
CDR3aa: CASSVVPRQYILF

v_gene: TRBV18
CDR3aa: CASSPSGGSSYEQYF

v_gene: TRBV7-9
CDR3aa: CIGRKQGVGNEQFF

v_gene: TRBV6-5
CDR3aa: CASSYSKAQGRSPLHF

v_gene: TRBV28
CDR3aa: CASSLGDRGYEQYF

v_gene: TRBV6-5
CDR3aa: CASSRTRNEQFF

v_gene: TRBV4-3
CDR3aa: CASSQDSGRSGANGLTF